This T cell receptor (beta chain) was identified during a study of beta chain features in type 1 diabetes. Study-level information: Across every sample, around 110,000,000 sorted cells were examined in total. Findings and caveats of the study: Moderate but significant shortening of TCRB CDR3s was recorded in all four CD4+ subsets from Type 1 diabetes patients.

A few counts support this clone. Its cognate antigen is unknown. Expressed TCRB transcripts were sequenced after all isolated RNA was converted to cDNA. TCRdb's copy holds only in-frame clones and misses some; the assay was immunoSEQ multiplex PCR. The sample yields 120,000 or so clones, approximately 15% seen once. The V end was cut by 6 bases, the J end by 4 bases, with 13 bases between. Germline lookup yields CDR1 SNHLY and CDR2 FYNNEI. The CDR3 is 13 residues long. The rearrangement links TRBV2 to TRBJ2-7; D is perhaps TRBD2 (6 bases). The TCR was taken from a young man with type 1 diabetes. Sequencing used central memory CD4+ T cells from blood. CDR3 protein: CASRRDSRYEQYF. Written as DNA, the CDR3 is TGTGCCAGCAGGAGGGACTCTCGATACGAGCAGTACTTC.